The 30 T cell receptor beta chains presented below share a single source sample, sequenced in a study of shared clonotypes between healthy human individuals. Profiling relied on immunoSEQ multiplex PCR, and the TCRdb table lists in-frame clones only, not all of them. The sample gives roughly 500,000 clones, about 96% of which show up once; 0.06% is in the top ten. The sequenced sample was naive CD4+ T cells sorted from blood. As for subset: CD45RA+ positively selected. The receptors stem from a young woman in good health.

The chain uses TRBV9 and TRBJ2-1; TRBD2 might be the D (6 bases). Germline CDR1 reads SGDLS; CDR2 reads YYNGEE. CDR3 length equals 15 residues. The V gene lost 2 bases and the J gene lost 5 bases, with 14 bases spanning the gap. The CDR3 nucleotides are TGTGCCAGCAGCGTCGACGGGAGAGGTGACAATGAGCAGTTCTTC. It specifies CASSVDGRGDNEQFF.

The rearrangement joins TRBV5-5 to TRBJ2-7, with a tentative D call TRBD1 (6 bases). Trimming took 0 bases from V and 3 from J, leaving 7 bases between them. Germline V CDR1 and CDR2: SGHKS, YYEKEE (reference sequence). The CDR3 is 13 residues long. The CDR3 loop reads CASSLEDSYEQYF. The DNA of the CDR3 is TGTGCCAGCAGCTTGGAGGACAGCTACGAGCAGTACTTC.

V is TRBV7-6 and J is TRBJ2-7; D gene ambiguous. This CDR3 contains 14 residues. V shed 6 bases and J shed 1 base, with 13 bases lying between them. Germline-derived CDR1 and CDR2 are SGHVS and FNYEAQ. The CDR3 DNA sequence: TGTGCCAGCAGAGTTGGTCCCCTGTCCTACGAGCAGTACTTC. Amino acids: CASRVGPLSYEQYF.

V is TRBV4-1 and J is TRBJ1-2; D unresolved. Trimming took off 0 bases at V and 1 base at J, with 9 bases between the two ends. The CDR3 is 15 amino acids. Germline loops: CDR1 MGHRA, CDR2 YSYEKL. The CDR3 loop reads CASSQDLAVNYGYTF. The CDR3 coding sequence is TGCGCCAGCAGCCAAGACTTGGCAGTTAACTATGGCTACACCTTC.

The CDR3 protein is CASSPARTTYEQYF. In DNA, the CDR3 is TGTGCCAGCTCACCAGCGAGAACAACCTACGAGCAGTACTTC. V usage is TRBV18 and J usage is TRBJ2-5; D uncertain. The J call is doubtful: the DNA matches TRBJ2-7 better. The CDR3 spans 14 residues. CDR1 KGHSH and CDR2 LQKENI come from the germline V gene.

CDR3 residues: CASTQGQGLSQTQYF. CDR3 sequence (DNA): TGTGCCAGCACGCAGGGACAGGGACTCTCACAGACCCAGTACTTC. The chain joins TRBV6-6 to TRBJ2-5, with TRBD1 matching 9 bases. Germline V CDR1 and CDR2: MNHNY, SVGAGI (reference sequence). V lost 7 bases to trimming and J lost 6 bases; unmatched junction nucleotides: 12. The CDR3 consists of 15 residues.

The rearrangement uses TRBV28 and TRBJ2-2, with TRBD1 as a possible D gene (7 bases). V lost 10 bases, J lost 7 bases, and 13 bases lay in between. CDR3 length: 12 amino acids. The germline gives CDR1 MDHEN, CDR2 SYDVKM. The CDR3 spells CAIFQGGGELFF. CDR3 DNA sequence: TGTGCCATTTTCCAGGGGGGCGGGGAGCTGTTTTTT.

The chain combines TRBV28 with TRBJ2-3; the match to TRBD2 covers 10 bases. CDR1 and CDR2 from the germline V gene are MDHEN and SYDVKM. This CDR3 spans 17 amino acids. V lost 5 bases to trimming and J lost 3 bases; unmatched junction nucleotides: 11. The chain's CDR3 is CASSVNLAGVGTDTQYF. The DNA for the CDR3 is TGTGCCAGCAGTGTAAATCTAGCGGGAGTCGGTACAGATACGCAGTATTTT.

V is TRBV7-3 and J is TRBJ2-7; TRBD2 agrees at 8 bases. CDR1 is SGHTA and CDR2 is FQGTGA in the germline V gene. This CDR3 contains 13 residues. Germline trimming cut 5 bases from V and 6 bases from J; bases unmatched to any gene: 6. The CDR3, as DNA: TGTGCCAGCAGCCTAGGACTAGCCTCCGAGCAGTACTTC. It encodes CASSLGLASEQYF.

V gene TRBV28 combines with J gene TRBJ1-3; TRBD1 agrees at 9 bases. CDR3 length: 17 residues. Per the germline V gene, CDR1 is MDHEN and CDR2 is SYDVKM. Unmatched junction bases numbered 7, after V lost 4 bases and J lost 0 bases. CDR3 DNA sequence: TGTGCCAGCAGTTCGCCACAGGGGGCCGGCTCTGGAAACACCATATATTTT. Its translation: CASSSPQGAGSGNTIYF.

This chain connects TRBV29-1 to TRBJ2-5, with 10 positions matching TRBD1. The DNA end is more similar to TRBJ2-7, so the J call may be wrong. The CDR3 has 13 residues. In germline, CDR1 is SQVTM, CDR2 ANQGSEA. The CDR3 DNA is TGCAGCGTCGAAACCGACAGGGGGCACGAGCAGTACTTC. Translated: CSVETDRGHEQYF.

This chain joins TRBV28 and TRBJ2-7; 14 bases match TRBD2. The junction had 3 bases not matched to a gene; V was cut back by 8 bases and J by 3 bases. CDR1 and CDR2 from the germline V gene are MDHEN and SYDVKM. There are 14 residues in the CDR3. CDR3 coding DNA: TGTGCCAGCTGTGGGACTAGCGGGAGCTACGAGCAGTACTTC. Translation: CASCGTSGSYEQYF.

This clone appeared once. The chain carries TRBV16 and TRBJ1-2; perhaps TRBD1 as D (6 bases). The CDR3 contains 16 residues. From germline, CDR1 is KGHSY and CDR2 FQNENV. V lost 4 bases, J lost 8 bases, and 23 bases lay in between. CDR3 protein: CASSPPGAPGADGYTF. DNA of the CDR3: TGTGCCAGCAGCCCTCCCGGGGCGCCAGGGGCTGACGGCTACACCTTC.

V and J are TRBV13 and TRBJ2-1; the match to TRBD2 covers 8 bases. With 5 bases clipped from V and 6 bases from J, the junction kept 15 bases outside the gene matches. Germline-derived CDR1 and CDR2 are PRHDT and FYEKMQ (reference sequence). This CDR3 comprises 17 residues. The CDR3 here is CASSPPSAGEGVNEQFF. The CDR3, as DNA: TGTGCCAGCAGCCCGCCCTCAGCGGGAGAAGGGGTCAATGAGCAGTTCTTC.

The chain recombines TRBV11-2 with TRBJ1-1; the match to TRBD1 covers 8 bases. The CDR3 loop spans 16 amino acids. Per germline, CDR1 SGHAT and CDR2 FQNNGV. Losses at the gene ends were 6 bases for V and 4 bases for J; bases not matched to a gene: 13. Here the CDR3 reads CASSQTPWTGPTEAFF. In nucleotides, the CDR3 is TGTGCCAGCAGTCAAACTCCGTGGACAGGGCCCACTGAAGCTTTCTTT.

The CDR3 DNA reads TGTGCCAGCAGCTACGCAGGGTTTCATCAGCCCCAGCATTTT. Translation: CASSYAGFHQPQHF. This chain uses TRBV11-2 with TRBJ1-5; weak D call: TRBD1 (5 bases). The CDR3 totals 14 residues. Germline V lookup: CDR1 SGHAT, CDR2 FQNNGV. V lost 4 bases and J 5 bases, leaving 12 bases between the germline ends. The whole variable domain, filled in from reference TRBV11-2 and TRBJ1-5, reads EAGVAQSPRYKIIEKRQSVAFWCNPISGHATLYWYQQILGQGPKLLIQFQNNGVVDDSQLPKDRFSAERLKGVDSTLKIQPAKLEDSAVYLCASSYAGFHQPQHFGDGTRLSIL.

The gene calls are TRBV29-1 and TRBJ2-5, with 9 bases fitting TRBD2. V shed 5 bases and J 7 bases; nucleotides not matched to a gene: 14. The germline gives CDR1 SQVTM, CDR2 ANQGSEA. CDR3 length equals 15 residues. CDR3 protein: CSVRPASGDSGTQYF. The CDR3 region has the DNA TGCAGCGTTCGCCCAGCTAGCGGGGACTCAGGGACCCAGTACTTC.

The CDR3 region has the DNA TGTGCCAGCAGCCTACGCATGGGTACTAGCGGGAGGGCCGCAAACATTCAGTACTTC. Amino acid sequence: CASSLRMGTSGRAANIQYF. The chain joins TRBV7-2 to TRBJ2-4; 13 nucleotides line up with TRBD2. The CDR3 is 19 amino acids. Germline trimming cut 5 bases from V and 6 bases from J; bases unmatched to any gene: 16. Per the germline V gene, CDR1 is SGHTA and CDR2 is FQGNSA.

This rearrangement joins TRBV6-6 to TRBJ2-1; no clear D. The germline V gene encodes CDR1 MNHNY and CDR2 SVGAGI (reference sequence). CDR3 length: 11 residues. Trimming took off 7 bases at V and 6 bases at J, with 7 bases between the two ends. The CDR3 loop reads CASMALNEQFF. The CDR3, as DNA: TGTGCCAGCATGGCGCTCAATGAGCAGTTCTTC.

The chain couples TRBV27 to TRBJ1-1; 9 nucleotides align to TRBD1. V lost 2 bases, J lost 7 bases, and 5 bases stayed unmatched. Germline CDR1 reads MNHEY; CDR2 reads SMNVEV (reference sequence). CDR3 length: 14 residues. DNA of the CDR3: TGTGCCAGCAGTTTAATGACAGGGGGGTTTGAAGCTTTCTTT. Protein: CASSLMTGGFEAFF.

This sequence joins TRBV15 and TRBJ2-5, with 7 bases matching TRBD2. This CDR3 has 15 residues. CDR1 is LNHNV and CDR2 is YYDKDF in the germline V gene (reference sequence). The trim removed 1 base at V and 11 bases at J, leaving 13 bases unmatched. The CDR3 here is CATSRGPAGEGEQYF. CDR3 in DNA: TGTGCCACCAGCAGAGGTCCGGCGGGAGAGGGTGAGCAGTACTTC.

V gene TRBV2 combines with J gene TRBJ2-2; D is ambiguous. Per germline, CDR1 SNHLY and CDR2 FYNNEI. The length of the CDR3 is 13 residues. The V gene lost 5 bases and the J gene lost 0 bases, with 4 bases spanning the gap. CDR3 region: CASSYTNTGELFF. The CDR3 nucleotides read TGTGCCAGCAGTTACACGAACACCGGGGAGCTGTTTTTT. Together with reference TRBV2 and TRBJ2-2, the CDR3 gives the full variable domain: EPEVTQTPSHQVTQMGQEVILRCVPISNHLYFYWYRQILGQKVEFLVSFYNNEISEKSEIFDDQFSVERPDGSNFTLKIRSTKLEDSAMYFCASSYTNTGELFFGEGSRLTVL.

CDR3 sequence (DNA): TGTGCCAGCTCACCACTTGCCGGGACAGGGGGCTACGAGCAGTACTTC. Translating it yields CASSPLAGTGGYEQYF. This rearrangement joins TRBV18 to TRBJ2-7; the match to TRBD1 covers 11 bases. Germline CDR1 reads KGHSH; CDR2 reads LQKENI. With V trimmed by 1 base and J by 3 bases, 5 bases remained unmatched. The CDR3 covers 16 residues.

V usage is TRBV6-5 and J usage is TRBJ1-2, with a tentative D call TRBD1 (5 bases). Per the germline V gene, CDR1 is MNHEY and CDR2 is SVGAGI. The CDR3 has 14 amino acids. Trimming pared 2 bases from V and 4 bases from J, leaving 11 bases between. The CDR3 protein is CASSYGGIGYGYTF. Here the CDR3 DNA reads TGTGCCAGCAGTTACGGGGGGATCGGCTATGGCTACACCTTC.

Written as DNA, the CDR3 is TGCGCCAGCAGCCAGGATTGGGGATTTACTGAAGCTTTCTTT. Translating gives CASSQDWGFTEAFF. The J gene is TRBJ1-1, the V gene TRBV5-1; D call uncertain. There are 14 residues in the CDR3. With 4 bases removed from V and 5 bases from J, the gap between germline ends came to 15 bases. Germline CDR1 reads SGHRS; CDR2 reads YFSETQ.

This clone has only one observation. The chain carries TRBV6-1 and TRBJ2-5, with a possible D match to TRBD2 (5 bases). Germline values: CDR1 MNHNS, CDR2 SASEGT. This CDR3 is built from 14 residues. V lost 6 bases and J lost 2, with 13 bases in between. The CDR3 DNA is TGTGCCAGCAGAACTCGGGGAAGGCAAGAGACCCAGTACTTC. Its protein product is CASRTRGRQETQYF.

The CDR3 DNA follows: TGTGCCAGCAGCTCCAACGAGTCTGGAAACACCATATATTTT. It yields the protein CASSSNESGNTIYF. The chain has TRBV11-3 and TRBJ1-3; D gene uncertain. Trimming left V 4 bases short and J 1 base short, with 8 bases between. The CDR3 extends over 14 amino acids. Germline CDR1 and CDR2: SGHNT and YENEEA.

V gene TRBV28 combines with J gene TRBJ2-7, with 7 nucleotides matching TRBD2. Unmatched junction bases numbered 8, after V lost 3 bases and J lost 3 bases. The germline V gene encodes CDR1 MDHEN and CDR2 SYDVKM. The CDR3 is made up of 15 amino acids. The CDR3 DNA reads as TGTGCCAGCAGTTTGCGACTAGCAGACTACTACGAGCAGTACTTC. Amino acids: CASSLRLADYYEQYF. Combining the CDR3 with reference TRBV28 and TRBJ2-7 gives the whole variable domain DVKVTQSSRYLVKRTGEKVFLECVQDMDHENMFWYRQDPGLGLRLIYFSYDVKMKEKGDIPEGYSVSREKKERFSLILESASTNQTSMYLCASSLRLADYYEQYFGPGTRLTVT.

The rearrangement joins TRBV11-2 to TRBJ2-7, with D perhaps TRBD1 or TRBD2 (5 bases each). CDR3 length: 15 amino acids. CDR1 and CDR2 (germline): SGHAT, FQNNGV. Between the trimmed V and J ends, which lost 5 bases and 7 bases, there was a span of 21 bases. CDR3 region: CASSTRDPGVGEQYF. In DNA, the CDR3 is TGTGCCAGCAGCACCCGGGACCCTGGGGTTGGAGAGCAGTACTTC.

The CDR3 DNA reads TGTGCCAGCAGCTTGGTGGAACGTGGCTACACCTTC. As protein: CASSLVERGYTF. V is TRBV5-4 and J is TRBJ1-2, with D unresolved. The V end was cut by 0 bases, the J end by 7 bases, with 7 bases between. The CDR3 covers 12 residues. Germline values: CDR1 SGHNT, CDR2 YYREEE (reference sequence).